The 23 T cell receptor beta chains below were found in one sample sequenced in a study of T cells in Graves' hyperthyroidism and ophthalmopathy. RNA transcripts yielded amplified TCR beta CDR3 regions. Researchers ran a first-round RT-PCR on the TCR CDR3 using the HTBI primer set. TCRdb re-derived calls from the multiplex PCR reads in MiXCR, one entry per CDR3 protein. This table has about 250,000 distinct CDR3 sequences, around 25% appearing once. The material sequenced was blood. These receptors all come from a woman aged 40 to 50 with Graves' ophthalmopathy.

In this sample, this clonotype turned up many times. With a much larger clone just one base away, this may be a read error. This chain links TRBV24-1 with TRBJ1-5; 9 positions match TRBD1. There are 15 residues in the CDR3. The germline gives CDR1 KGHDR, CDR2 SFDVKD. The CDR3 loop reads CVTSEGQGSNQPQHF. In DNA, the CDR3 is TGTGTCACCAGTGAGGGACAGGGTAGCAATCAGCCCCAGCATTTT.

This clonotype is labeled medium-sized (0.01 to 0.1%). The V call is TRBV6-5, the J call TRBJ2-7, with TRBD2 matching 9 bases. The germline CDR1 and CDR2 sequences are MNHEY and SVGAGI. The CDR3 loop spans 15 amino acids. V was pared by 2 bases and J by 4 bases, with 6 bases of the junction left unmatched. In DNA, the CDR3 is TGTGCCAGCAGTTACGGAGCGGGAGGAATGTACGAGCAGTACTTC. The encoded protein is CASSYGAGGMYEQYF.

At least ten counts were recorded for this clonotype. J is TRBJ2-7 and V is TRBV20-1; 10 nucleotides align to TRBD2. CDR3 size: 14 residues. Germline V lookup: CDR1 DFQATT, CDR2 SNEGSKA (reference sequence). Trimming removed 5 bases from V and 3 bases from J; junction bases left unmatched: 7. CDR3 sequence: CSAPGASGSYEQYF. CDR3 sequence (DNA): TGCAGTGCTCCCGGCGCTAGCGGGAGCTACGAGCAGTACTTC.

At least ten counts were recorded for this clonotype. This chain uses TRBV28 with TRBJ1-2; D remains unclear. The length of the CDR3 is 11 residues. Germline assignment: CDR1 MDHEN and CDR2 SYDVKM. The V gene lost 5 bases and the J gene lost 5 bases, with 6 bases spanning the gap. The CDR3 DNA follows: TGTGCCAGCAGTCGCAGATATGGCTACACCTTC. This gives the protein CASSRRYGYTF.

This clonotype was observed at least ten times. With a much larger clone just one base away, this may be a read error. V is TRBV12-3 or TRBV12-4 and J is TRBJ2-7; no clear D. The CDR3 has 18 amino acids. Trimming shortened V by 8 bases and J by 6 bases, and 32 bases separated the two germline ends. The CDR3 DNA reads as TGTGCCAGCGGTCCCGGCCTCTCCGGGCCCCCGCGGCCGCCCGAGCAGTACTTC. It encodes CASGPGLSGPPRPPEQYF.

This clonotype was detected many times. The V and J genes are TRBV12-3 or TRBV12-4 and TRBJ2-5, with 10 bases aligning to TRBD2. The CDR3 length is 19 residues. Trimming removed 1 base from V and 0 bases from J; junction bases left unmatched: 11. CDR3 DNA: TGTGCCAGCAGTTTAGACAGCCTAGCGGGAGTAAGATACCAAGAGACCCAGTACTTC. This codes for CASSLDSLAGVRYQETQYF.

This clonotype was counted once. This rearrangement joins TRBV29-1 to TRBJ1-5; no firm D call. With 4 bases removed from V and 4 bases from J, the gap between germline ends came to 11 bases. The CDR3 length is 13 residues. Germline-derived CDR1 and CDR2 are SQVTM and ANQGSEA. The CDR3 protein is CSVVDTPNQPQHF. In DNA, the CDR3 is TGCAGCGTTGTTGACACGCCGAATCAGCCCCAGCATTTT.

The chain is built from TRBV12-3 or TRBV12-4 and TRBJ1-5; TRBD1 aligns across 11 bases. V lost 3 bases, J lost 6 bases, and 10 bases stayed unmatched. The CDR3 sequence is 17 residues long. In DNA form, the CDR3 reads TGTGCCAGCAGTTTTAAAGGCTGGACAGGGGGCCCTCAGCCCCAGCATTTT. Protein sequence: CASSFKGWTGGPQPQHF.

The table lists this clonotype with many counts. This chain links TRBV4-1 with TRBJ2-5; 15 bases agree with TRBD2. This CDR3 is built from 19 residues. Germline lookup yields CDR1 MGHRA and CDR2 YSYEKL. Trimming took 0 bases from V and 4 from J; bases not matched to a gene: 9. CDR3 nucleotides: TGCGCCAGCAGCCAAGACGTCTTTGGACTAGCGGGAGGGGTAGAGACCCAGTACTTC. Protein: CASSQDVFGLAGGVETQYF.

This clonotype has at least ten counts. V usage is TRBV7-2 and J usage is TRBJ2-7; TRBD2 agrees at 7 bases. This CDR3 has 12 amino acids. Trimming cost V 8 bases and J 3 bases; bases outside gene matches: 4. CDR1 is SGHTA, CDR2 FQGNSA, per germline. The CDR3 DNA follows: TGTGCCAGCGGGAGGGCCCTCTACGAGCAGTACTTC. Translated: CASGRALYEQYF.

This clonotype was picked up many times. The rearrangement joins TRBV4-2 to TRBJ2-7; TRBD2 aligns across 10 bases. V dropped 1 base and J dropped 4; count of bases not matched to a gene: 10. The CDR3 has 17 amino acids. Germline V CDR1 and CDR2: LGHNA, YNFKEQ. The chain's CDR3 is CASSQVGSGRAGYEQYF. The CDR3 DNA follows: TGTGCCAGCAGCCAAGTAGGAAGCGGGAGGGCCGGGTACGAGCAGTACTTC.

This clonotype was detected many times. CDR3 bases: TGTGCCAGCAGCCCTAGGACAGGGACTATGAACACTGAAGCTTTCTTT. Its translation: CASSPRTGTMNTEAFF. The chain links TRBV7-6 to TRBJ1-1; 8 positions agree with TRBD1. Germline lookup yields CDR1 SGHVS and CDR2 FNYEAQ. The CDR3 length is 16 residues. The trim removed 5 bases at V and 0 bases at J, leaving 8 bases unmatched.

The chain carries TRBV11-1 and TRBJ2-7; D is unclear. This CDR3 comprises 13 residues. V was trimmed by 0 bases and J by 1 base, leaving 4 bases between them. Germline CDR1 SGHAT, CDR2 FQDESV (reference sequence). The CDR3 is CASSLATSYEQYF. CDR3 DNA: TGTGCCAGCAGCTTAGCGACTTCCTACGAGCAGTACTTC. The full variable domain, with the rest looked up from reference TRBV11-1 and TRBJ2-7, is EAEVAQSPRYKITEKSQAVAFWCDPISGHATLYWYRQILGQGPELLVQFQDESVVDDSQLPKDRFSAERLKGVDSTLKIQPAELGDSAMYLCASSLATSYEQYFGPGTRLTVT.

In this sample, this clonotype turned up many times. The V and J genes are TRBV4-1 and TRBJ1-5, with 8 positions matching TRBD1. Germline CDR1 is MGHRA and CDR2 is YSYEKL. CDR3 length: 15 residues. J gave up 6 bases and V 3 bases, and 7 bases lay outside the gene matches. CDR3 residues: CASSQTDRDIQPQHF. CDR3 in DNA: TGCGCCAGCAGCCAGACGGACAGGGATATTCAGCCCCAGCATTTT.

The rearrangement uses TRBV6-2 or TRBV6-3 and TRBJ2-6, with D hard to call. Looked up from germline, CDR1 is MNHEY and CDR2 is SVGEGT. Trimming pared 5 bases from V and 4 bases from J, leaving 15 bases between. This CDR3 is built from 16 residues. The chain's CDR3 is CASSPLFARGANVLTF. The DNA of the CDR3 is TGTGCCAGCAGTCCCCTCTTTGCGCGAGGGGCCAACGTCCTGACTTTC.

This clonotype was picked up many times. V usage is TRBV29-1 and J usage is TRBJ1-2; no clear D. The CDR3 extends over 12 amino acids. V was trimmed by 7 bases and J by 6 bases, leaving 15 bases between them. Germline CDR1 reads SQVTM; CDR2 reads ANQGSEA. The CDR3 is CSAMTPVNGYTF. In DNA, the CDR3 is TGCAGCGCCATGACACCAGTTAATGGCTACACCTTC.

This clonotype was counted at least ten times. The genes are TRBV20-1 and TRBJ2-2, with TRBD1 matching over 10 bases. V shed 6 bases and J 6 bases; nucleotides not matched to a gene: 1. Germline CDR1 and CDR2: DFQATT and SNEGSKA (reference sequence). The CDR3 covers 12 residues. The DNA of the CDR3 is TGCAGTGCGGGACAGGGGCCCGGGGAGCTGTTTTTT. Translation: CSAGQGPGELFF.

This clonotype has at least ten counts. The rearrangement joins TRBV29-1 to TRBJ2-1; D unresolved. The CDR3 extends over 17 amino acids. Germline values: CDR1 SQVTM, CDR2 ANQGSEA. With 3 bases removed from V and 5 bases from J, the gap between germline ends came to 23 bases. The CDR3 loop reads CSVENRVSRNRDNEQFF. The CDR3 nucleotides are TGCAGCGTTGAGAACCGGGTCAGCCGAAATAGGGACAATGAGCAGTTCTTC.

The table lists this clonotype with many counts. The CDR3, as DNA: TGTGCCAGCAGTAGGGACAGGGGGAGTCCTCAGTACTTC. Protein: CASSRDRGSPQYF. This chain links TRBV27 with TRBJ2-4; TRBD1 agrees at 11 bases. After removal of 5 bases from V and 12 bases from J, the junction contained 6 bases not matched to a gene. The germline V gene encodes CDR1 MNHEY and CDR2 SMNVEV (reference sequence). The CDR3 is made up of 13 amino acids.

This clonotype occurred many times. This chain links TRBV20-1 with TRBJ2-7; no clear D gene. Germline CDR1 reads DFQATT; CDR2 reads SNEGSKA (reference sequence). V was cut by 4 bases and J by 1 base, with 11 bases left in between. This CDR3 comprises 13 residues. CDR3 protein: CSAKPRLSYEQYF. CDR3 nucleotides: TGCAGTGCTAAGCCCAGGTTATCCTACGAGCAGTACTTC.

This clonotype has at least ten counts. The rearrangement joins TRBV11-2 to TRBJ2-7; 10 nucleotides agree with TRBD2. After removal of 4 bases from V and 0 bases from J, the junction contained 3 bases not matched to a gene. The CDR3 has 15 amino acids. The germline CDR1 and CDR2 sequences are SGHAT and FQNNGV. CDR3 nucleotides: TGTGCCAGCAGCTGGGCTAGCGGGAGCTCCTACGAGCAGTACTTC. Protein sequence: CASSWASGSSYEQYF.

The sample holds a few counts of this clonotype. The rearrangement uses TRBV27 and TRBJ1-1; 7 bases are shared with TRBD1. The CDR3 covers 14 residues. V shed 5 bases and J 6 bases; nucleotides not matched to a gene: 9. Germline CDR1 reads MNHEY; CDR2 reads SMNVEV (reference sequence). The CDR3 sequence: CASSTQGGFAEAFF. The CDR3 region has the DNA TGTGCCAGCAGTACCCAGGGGGGATTCGCTGAAGCTTTCTTT.

There are a few counts of this clonotype. The genes are TRBV18 and TRBJ2-7; 12 nucleotides agree with TRBD1. Germline V gene lookup returns CDR1 KGHSH and CDR2 LQKENI. This CDR3 comprises 16 residues. The J segment lost 4 bases and the V segment lost 1 base, leaving 5 bases of the junction unmatched. The CDR3 region is CASSPREGQGAYEQYF. CDR3 nucleotide sequence: TGTGCCAGCTCACCACGGGAGGGACAGGGGGCTTACGAGCAGTACTTC. Drawing the rest from reference TRBV18 and TRBJ2-7, the complete variable domain is NAGVMQNPRHLVRRRGQEARLRCSPMKGHSHVYWYRQLPEEGLKFMVYLQKENIIDESGMPKERFSAEFPKEGPSILRIQQVVRGDSAAYFCASSPREGQGAYEQYFGPGTRLTVT.